The next 3 T cell receptor beta chains were all read from a single sample in a study of T cell responses to AZD1222 COVID-19 vaccine (dated by TCRdb to about 2021). The label giving this sample's time point can be read as: about 28 days (+/-7) after the second vaccine dose. Libraries were built with the immunoSEQ multiplex PCR assay. TCRdb obtained this table from immuneACCESS and retained in-frame rearrangements with V and J assigned. These tables miss some clones; where compared with another copy, unresolved V genes account for less than half of the shortfall, and the remainder is unexplained. The sample includes over 150,000 clones, with around 88% observed a single time. 11% of the sample is in the top ten clones. This material consisted of peripheral blood, taken 28 days after the second AZD1222 dose. The receptors stem from an adult who received the AZD1222 COVID-19 vaccine.

The chain employs TRBV6-1 and TRBJ1-1; possibly TRBD1 for D (6 bases). Trimming took 2 bases from V and 1 from J, leaving 11 bases between them. CDR1 MNHNS and CDR2 SASEGT come from the germline V gene. CDR3 length: 15 amino acids. The CDR3: CASSEPGQPNTEAFF. In DNA form, the CDR3 reads TGTGCCAGCAGTGAACCGGGACAACCGAACACTGAAGCTTTCTTT.

V usage is TRBV9 and J usage is TRBJ2-3; D is unclear. Germline lookup yields CDR1 SGDLS and CDR2 YYNGEE. CDR3 length: 14 amino acids. Deletions cut 0 bases from V and 0 bases from J, with 5 bases between. CDR3 protein: CASSVAASTDTQYF. The CDR3 nucleotides are TGTGCCAGCAGCGTAGCGGCCAGCACAGATACGCAGTATTTT.

Written as DNA, the CDR3 is TGTGCCAGCAGCTTAGGTATAGCGGGTAGCACAGATACGCAGTATTTT. Translation: CASSLGIAGSTDTQYF. The V call is TRBV7-7, the J call TRBJ2-3; TRBD2 matches 7 bases. V lost 1 base and J lost 0; bases outside the gene matches: 4. From germline, CDR1 is SSHAT and CDR2 FNYEAQ (reference sequence). CDR3 length equals 16 residues.